This entry lists 30 T cell receptor beta chains sequenced from one sample in a study of cytomegalovirus exposure and HLA in healthy donors. It was with 60 Vbeta and 13 Jbeta primers that the PCR ran. Clones were sequenced by immunoSEQ multiplex PCR, and TCRdb holds only the in-frame ones, with some missing. The table shows tens of thousands of clones, with over 9.5% occurring only once. The sequencing sample was made of PBMCs. The receptor set was obtained from a man between 60 and 70 years old in good health and CMV-seropositive.

This rearrangement joins TRBV9 to TRBJ1-6; tentatively, D is TRBD1 (5 bases). The CDR3 contains 15 residues. Trimming took 4 bases from V and 7 from J, leaving 15 bases between them. Germline V CDR1 and CDR2: SGDLS, YYNGEE. The DNA of the CDR3 is TGTGCCAGCAGCTTGAGGACGGGGGAAAATTCACCCCTCCACTTT. This encodes CASSLRTGENSPLHF.

This clone was counted a few times. This sequence joins TRBV4-1 and TRBJ1-5; 12 bases fit TRBD1. Germline CDR1 is MGHRA and CDR2 is YSYEKL. The V gene end was trimmed by 0 bases and the J gene end by 5 bases; junction bases not matched to a gene: 5. The CDR3 is 17 residues long. This CDR3 reads CASSQDYGTGGDQPQHF. The CDR3 DNA reads TGCGCCAGCAGCCAAGATTATGGGACAGGGGGCGATCAGCCCCAGCATTTT.

CDR3 bases: TGTGCCAGCAGTGGGGCCGGGACTGATTCCTACGAGCAGTACTTC. Translated, it gives CASSGAGTDSYEQYF. The chain recombines TRBV25-1 with TRBJ2-7; perhaps TRBD2 as D (6 bases). V was trimmed by 4 bases and J by 1 base, leaving 14 bases between them. CDR3 size: 15 residues. The germline V gene encodes CDR1 MGHDK and CDR2 SYGVNS.

There are a few counts of this clone. The chain employs TRBV30 and TRBJ2-1; 7 bases map to TRBD2. The ends lost 1 base at V and 7 bases at J; junction bases unmatched: 7. In germline, CDR1 is GTSNPN, CDR2 SVGIG (reference sequence). The CDR3 runs to 14 residues. The CDR3 is CAWSDREVGNEQFF. CDR3 nucleotide sequence: TGTGCCTGGAGTGATCGGGAGGTTGGTAATGAGCAGTTCTTC.

The chain employs TRBV5-8 and TRBJ2-7, with a tentative D call TRBD1 (6 bases). The germline V and J ends were trimmed by 3 bases and 9 bases, with 19 bases remaining between them. This CDR3 contains 14 residues. Germline V gives CDR1 SGHTS, CDR2 YDEGEE. CDR3 residues: CASSWQGLSGGQYF. CDR3 coding DNA: TGTGCCAGCAGCTGGCAGGGGCTTTCTGGGGGGCAGTACTTC.

The CDR3 nucleotides are TGCAGCGTAAAAGGTCCCGGGACATACATCCGATCGGACGAGCAGTACTTC. It translates to CSVKGPGTYIRSDEQYF. The chain carries TRBV29-1 and TRBJ2-7; D is perhaps TRBD1 (6 bases). The CDR3 totals 17 residues. Trimming removed 6 bases at V and 5 bases at J, with 29 bases between. Looked up from germline, CDR1 is SQVTM and CDR2 is ANQGSEA.

The chain combines TRBV6-1 with TRBJ2-5; no reliable D call. Looked up from germline, CDR1 is MNHNS and CDR2 is SASEGT. V lost 4 bases, J lost 5 bases, and 11 bases lay in between. This CDR3 has 13 amino acids. CDR3 sequence reads: CASSGPSRETQYF. CDR3 in DNA: TGTGCCAGCAGTGGCCCCTCCCGGGAGACCCAGTACTTC.

This clone was observed a handful of times. V gene TRBV20-1 combines with J gene TRBJ1-2, with D possibly being TRBD1 (5 bases). Trimming took 8 bases from V and 1 from J, leaving 8 bases between them. Germline V gene data show CDR1 as DFQATT and CDR2 as SNEGSKA (reference sequence). The CDR3 covers 11 residues. The CDR3 reads CSSDSNYGYTF. CDR3 in DNA: TGCAGTTCCGACAGTAACTATGGCTACACCTTC.

In its sample, this clone was seen a few times. This chain joins TRBV18 and TRBJ2-7; TRBD2 matches at 10 bases. J lost 2 bases, V lost 6 bases, and 7 bases had no gene match. Looked up from germline, CDR1 is KGHSH and CDR2 is LQKENI. The CDR3 covers 15 residues. The CDR3: CASSLASGRTYEQYF. CDR3 sequence (DNA): TGTGCCAGCTCCCTCGCTAGCGGGAGAACCTACGAGCAGTACTTC.

This clone came up a few times. The V gene is TRBV5-1, the J gene TRBJ2-1; 16 nucleotides align to TRBD2. Germline V gene data show CDR1 as SGHRS and CDR2 as YFSETQ. V lost 4 bases and J lost 4; bases outside the gene matches: 5. This CDR3 contains 17 residues. The CDR3 nucleotides are TGCGCCAGCAGCCTTCCGGGACTAGCGGGGGGGTACAATGAGCAGTTCTTC. This gives the protein CASSLPGLAGGYNEQFF.

V and J are TRBV9 and TRBJ2-5; D is uncertain. Between the trimmed V and J ends, which lost 0 bases and 5 bases, there was a span of 8 bases. The germline CDR1 and CDR2 sequences are SGDLS and YYNGEE. The CDR3 consists of 13 residues. The CDR3 here is CASSVDSRETQYF. Here the CDR3 DNA reads TGTGCCAGCAGCGTAGATAGCCGGGAGACCCAGTACTTC.

This clone was counted between two and nine times. This rearrangement joins TRBV11-2 to TRBJ2-1; 9 bases map to TRBD2. V lost 4 bases and J lost 6; bases outside the gene matches: 10. This CDR3 has 16 amino acids. From germline, CDR1 is SGHAT and CDR2 FQNNGV. The CDR3 here is CASSSGSGSWGNEQFF. The CDR3 coding sequence is TGTGCCAGCAGCTCGGGTAGCGGGAGTTGGGGCAATGAGCAGTTCTTC.

This clone was seen more than once but under ten times. The CDR3 is CASSPSGAYEQYV. The DNA for the CDR3 is TGTGCCAGCAGCCCCAGCGGTGCCTACGAGCAGTACGTC. This chain links TRBV14 with TRBJ2-7, with a weak D call TRBD2 (5 bases). Trimming removed 4 bases at V and 2 bases at J, with 9 bases between. Germline values: CDR1 SGHDN, CDR2 FVKESK. The CDR3 consists of 13 residues.

This chain links TRBV11-3 with TRBJ2-1, with 11 bases fitting TRBD2. The V gene end was trimmed by 5 bases and the J gene end by 9 bases; junction bases not matched to a gene: 9. The germline V gene encodes CDR1 SGHNT and CDR2 YENEEA. The CDR3 is 15 amino acids. The CDR3 loop reads CASSMTSGNFGEQFF. The CDR3 DNA is TGTGCCAGCAGCATGACTAGCGGGAATTTCGGTGAGCAGTTCTTC.

The rearrangement joins TRBV29-1 to TRBJ1-1; D remains unclear. Germline assignment: CDR1 SQVTM and CDR2 ANQGSEA. The CDR3 has 12 residues. V was trimmed by 6 bases and J by 5 bases, leaving 13 bases between them. CDR3 sequence: CSVVDGWTEAFF. CDR3 coding DNA: TGCAGCGTGGTAGACGGGTGGACTGAAGCTTTCTTT.

This clone was picked up a small number of times. The CDR3 DNA sequence: TGTGCCAGCTCAACGTTGAGGAATGAGCAGTTCTTC. It is translated as CASSTLRNEQFF. The V and J genes are TRBV18 and TRBJ2-1; no clear D gene. Germline CDR1 reads KGHSH; CDR2 reads LQKENI. Trimming took off 5 bases at V and 7 bases at J, with 9 bases between the two ends. This CDR3 region has 12 residues.

This chain links TRBV5-1 with TRBJ1-4; maybe TRBD1 (5 bases). CDR3 size: 15 residues. Germline V lookup: CDR1 SGHRS, CDR2 YFSETQ. Trimming pared 1 base from V and 2 bases from J, leaving 9 bases between. CDR3 DNA sequence: TGCGCCAGCAGCTTGCAGGGTGGCACTAATGAAAAACTGTTTTTT. Protein: CASSLQGGTNEKLFF.

This clone was observed a few times. CDR3 bases: TGTGCCAGCAGTGCAAACAGGGGGGAAAAACTGTTTTTT. Translating it yields CASSANRGEKLFF. This chain links TRBV6-1 with TRBJ1-4; 8 nucleotides line up with TRBD1. The CDR3 runs 13 residues. Trimming removed 4 bases from V and 8 bases from J; junction bases left unmatched: 3. Germline V gives CDR1 MNHNS, CDR2 SASEGT.

This clone was observed a few times. The chain couples TRBV28 to TRBJ2-3; possible D gene TRBD1, 6 bases. CDR3 length: 16 amino acids. The germline V gene encodes CDR1 MDHEN and CDR2 SYDVKM. Trimming took off 5 bases at V and 2 bases at J, with 17 bases between the two ends. The DNA of the CDR3 is TGTGCCAGCAGTGAAAAACAGGGAGCGGACACAGATACGCAGTATTTT. Its protein product is CASSEKQGADTDTQYF.

This sequence joins TRBV29-1 and TRBJ2-1; D perhaps matches TRBD1 (6 bases). The CDR3 is 12 residues long. CDR1 SQVTM and CDR2 ANQGSEA come from the germline V gene. V gave up 1 base and J gave up 10 bases, with 11 bases separating them. CDR3 protein: CSVEVGAGEQFF. The CDR3 region has the DNA TGCAGCGTTGAAGTGGGGGCTGGCGAGCAGTTCTTC.

This chain uses TRBV7-8 with TRBJ1-1, with 7 bases that match TRBD1. Germline V gene lookup returns CDR1 SGHVS and CDR2 FQNEAQ. This CDR3 has 16 residues. J gave up 0 bases and V 5 bases, and 9 bases lay outside the gene matches. CDR3 residues: CASSPNRGPMNTEAFF. The CDR3 bases are TGTGCCAGCAGCCCGAACAGGGGCCCCATGAACACTGAAGCTTTCTTT.

The V call is TRBV7-6, the J call TRBJ2-1; 11 bases align to TRBD2. V shed 1 base, J shed 7 bases, and the junction held 15 bases outside the gene matches. CDR3 length equals 19 residues. The germline CDR1 and CDR2 sequences are SGHVS and FNYEAQ. The CDR3 protein is CASSLDPPLAGGPGNEQFF. The DNA for the CDR3 is TGTGCCAGCAGCTTAGATCCCCCGTTAGCGGGAGGGCCCGGGAATGAGCAGTTCTTC. Supplemented by reference TRBV7-6 and TRBJ2-1, the full variable domain reads GAGVSQSPRYKVTKRGQDVALRCDPISGHVSLYWYRQALGQGPEFLTYFNYEAQQDKSGLPNDRFSAERPEGSISTLTIQRTEQRDSAMYRCASSLDPPLAGGPGNEQFFGPGTRLTVL.

DNA for the CDR3: TGCAGCGTACCAACTAGCGGGAGGGCCCCGGAGACCCAGTACTTC. Translation: CSVPTSGRAPETQYF. The chain has TRBV29-1 and TRBJ2-5, with 13 nucleotides matching TRBD2. This CDR3 spans 15 amino acids. Per germline, CDR1 SQVTM and CDR2 ANQGSEA. V shed 6 bases, J shed 5 bases, and the junction held 9 bases outside the gene matches.

The rearrangement links TRBV18 to TRBJ2-3; 7 bases agree with TRBD1. Germline trimming cut 0 bases from V and 2 bases from J; bases unmatched to any gene: 11. Germline V gene sequence: CDR1 KGHSH, CDR2 LQKENI. The CDR3 runs to 18 residues. The DNA of the CDR3 is TGTGCCAGCTCACCACCGTCAGAGGGGGCCATCCTCACAGATACGCAGTATTTT. Amino acid sequence: CASSPPSEGAILTDTQYF.

The chain is built from TRBV2 and TRBJ2-5, with TRBD2 matching over 7 bases. From germline, CDR1 is SNHLY and CDR2 FYNNEI. J gave up 2 bases and V 7 bases, and 7 bases lay outside the gene matches. CDR3 size: 14 residues. The chain's CDR3 is CASKGFGGQETQYF. The CDR3 coding sequence is TGTGCCAGCAAGGGCTTCGGGGGGCAAGAGACCCAGTACTTC.

This clone has just a few counts. The CDR3 is CASSLGLAGEQYF. The CDR3 coding sequence is TGCGCCAGCAGCCTGGGACTAGCGGGCGAGCAGTACTTC. The chain links TRBV4-1 to TRBJ2-7, with 12 bases identical to TRBD2. The CDR3 totals 13 residues. The V segment lost 4 bases and the J segment 6 bases; nucleotides outside the gene matches: 1. The germline CDR1 and CDR2 sequences are MGHRA and YSYEKL.

This clone was counted only a few times. The V and J genes are TRBV28 and TRBJ2-7; 10 positions agree with TRBD1. CDR1 and CDR2 from the germline V gene are MDHEN and SYDVKM. Trimming took 5 bases from V and 5 from J; bases not matched to a gene: 6. The length of the CDR3 is 14 residues. CDR3 nucleotide sequence: TGTGCCAGCAGTCCTCGGGACAGGGGACACGAGCAGTACGTC. This translates into CASSPRDRGHEQYV.

CDR3 bases: TGCAGCGTTGAAGAATCTATGACTAGCGGCAATGAGCAGTTCTTC. This translates into CSVEESMTSGNEQFF. The chain has TRBV29-1 and TRBJ2-1; 9 bases match TRBD2. J was trimmed by 6 bases and V by 0 bases; bases with no gene match: 6. Germline V CDR1 and CDR2: SQVTM, ANQGSEA. This CDR3 spans 15 amino acids.

This clone was recorded a few times. The chain links TRBV7-2 to TRBJ2-3, with TRBD2 matching over 9 bases. The CDR3 has 14 amino acids. Trimming removed 8 bases from V and 0 bases from J; junction bases left unmatched: 3. CDR1 is SGHTA and CDR2 is FQGNSA in the germline V gene. The DNA for the CDR3 is TGTGCCAGCTTAGCGGGAGTCAGCACAGATACGCAGTATTTT. Protein sequence: CASLAGVSTDTQYF.

The V and J genes are TRBV16 and TRBJ1-2; no clear D gene. The CDR3 totals 14 residues. Germline lookup yields CDR1 KGHSY and CDR2 FQNENV. V was pared by 4 bases and J by 6 bases, with 15 bases between. CDR3 residues: CASSPREGNHGYTF. As DNA, the CDR3 is TGTGCCAGCAGCCCCCGGGAAGGAAATCATGGCTACACCTTC.